Following are 15 T cell receptor beta chains from one sample sequenced in a study of shared T cell receptors in the human thymus. The method was immunoSEQ multiplex PCR; TCRdb's version includes in-frame clones alone and lacks a portion of them. The sample holds hundreds of thousands of clones; 80% to 90% are singletons and the top ten take 0.0095% to 0.011%. The sample also formed part of further work on human thymus T cells.

Sequencing was done on a sample of thymocytes. All receptors derive from a girl less than two years old with a congenital heart defect.

The chain joins TRBV23-1 to TRBJ2-7, with TRBD1 identical over 9 bases. TRBV23-1 is assigned to the ORF class and has an uncertain function. The V segment lost 1 base and the J segment 0 bases; nucleotides outside the gene matches: 7. This CDR3 region has 17 residues. The CDR3 sequence is CASSQCTVQGASYEQYF. The DNA for the CDR3 is TGCGCCAGCAGTCAATGTACAGTACAGGGGGCCTCCTACGAGCAGTACTTC.

The chain joins TRBV7-6 to TRBJ1-1; D is unresolved. Per germline, CDR1 SGHVS and CDR2 FNYEAQ. CDR3 length: 15 amino acids. V dropped 3 bases and J dropped 4 bases, with 15 bases sitting between them. This CDR3 is CASSLSDKLGTEAFF. In DNA, the CDR3 is TGTGCCAGCAGCTTGTCTGACAAACTGGGCACTGAAGCTTTCTTT. Looking up the rest from reference TRBV7-6 and TRBJ1-1 gives the full variable domain: GAGVSQSPRYKVTKRGQDVALRCDPISGHVSLYWYRQALGQGPEFLTYFNYEAQQDKSGLPNDRFSAERPEGSISTLTIQRTEQRDSAMYRCASSLSDKLGTEAFFGQGTRLTVV.

The chain links TRBV6-1 to TRBJ2-7, with D possibly being TRBD2 (6 bases). The V gene lost 6 bases and the J gene lost 0 bases, with 9 bases spanning the gap. Germline values: CDR1 MNHNS, CDR2 SASEGT. The CDR3 has 13 amino acids. CDR3 in DNA: TGTGCCAGCAGGCCGGGGGTCTCCTACGAGCAGTACTTC. The encoded protein is CASRPGVSYEQYF.

The V call is TRBV12-5, the J call TRBJ2-1; TRBD1 might be the D (6 bases). The CDR3 extends over 19 amino acids. Trimming cost V 6 bases and J 6 bases, with 30 bases left between them. CDR1 LGHNT and CDR2 FRNRAP come from the germline V gene. The CDR3 DNA reads TGTGCTAGTGGCCTAACGAGGCAACCAGGGGCACCTTCGCCCAATGAGCAGTTCTTC. Translation: CASGLTRQPGAPSPNEQFF.

This chain links TRBV28 with TRBJ1-2; unclear D gene. From germline, CDR1 is MDHEN and CDR2 SYDVKM. This CDR3 has 13 amino acids. V was clipped by 5 bases and J by 8 bases, with 15 bases between them. The CDR3 reads CASSPPPGRGYTF. The CDR3 DNA reads as TGTGCCAGCAGTCCCCCCCCGGGGAGGGGCTACACCTTC.

This chain joins TRBV4-1 and TRBJ1-5, with D possibly matching TRBD1 (5 bases). The CDR3 spans 15 residues. Germline V CDR1 and CDR2: MGHRA, YSYEKL. V lost 1 base, J lost 5 bases, and 12 bases lay in between. The CDR3 here is CASSQVAGRYQPQHF. In DNA, the CDR3 is TGCGCCAGCAGCCAAGTGGCAGGGAGGTATCAGCCCCAGCATTTT.

Only a few counts were recorded for this clone. V is TRBV5-4 and J is TRBJ2-1; 9 bases match TRBD1. J lost 8 bases, V lost 1 base, and 10 bases had no gene match. The CDR3 length is 16 residues. Germline CDR1 is SGHNT and CDR2 is YYREEE (reference sequence). As DNA, the CDR3 is TGTGCCAGCAGCTTGAAGCTCACAGGGGGCTGGCATGAGCAGTTCTTC. Its translation is CASSLKLTGGWHEQFF.

This rearrangement joins TRBV15 to TRBJ2-5; TRBD1 aligns across 9 bases. The germline V gene has CDR1 LNHNV and CDR2 YYDKDF (reference sequence). V trimming: 2 bases; J trimming: 5 bases; junction bases outside the gene matches: 12. The CDR3 has 17 residues. The chain's CDR3 is CATSRTPGQGFFETQYF. The CDR3 region has the DNA TGTGCCACCAGCAGAACACCGGGACAGGGTTTTTTCGAGACCCAGTACTTC.

This clone was counted once. The chain joins TRBV5-8 to TRBJ1-5; D gene ambiguous. Trimming took 0 bases from V and 6 from J, leaving 13 bases between them. This CDR3 region has 15 residues. From germline, CDR1 is SGHTS and CDR2 YDEGEE. The CDR3 coding sequence is TGTGCCAGCAGCTTGGAAAGGGCTGGGAGTCAGCCCCAGCATTTT. Encoded protein: CASSLERAGSQPQHF.

Comment on this clone: A junction end diverges from the germline sequence, so it may reflect a read error. The chain joins TRBV4-2 to TRBJ1-6; TRBD1 matches 8 bases. This CDR3 is built from 12 residues. Looked up from germline, CDR1 is LGHNA and CDR2 is YNFKEQ. In nucleotides, the CDR3 is TGTGCCAGCAGCCAAGATACAGGGGGAAAAATATTT. Translated: CASSQDTGGKIF.

This clone occurred a few times. The V call is TRBV19, the J call TRBJ1-5; tentative D call: TRBD1 (5 bases). The germline CDR1 and CDR2 sequences are LNHDA and SQIVND (reference sequence). V lost 4 bases to trimming and J lost 5 bases, with 9 bases between them. CDR3 length equals 13 residues. The CDR3 sequence: CASSSGAHQPQHF. CDR3 DNA sequence: TGTGCCAGTAGTAGCGGGGCCCATCAGCCCCAGCATTTT.

J is TRBJ2-1 and V is TRBV5-1; D call uncertain. Germline V gene lookup returns CDR1 SGHRS and CDR2 YFSETQ. V lost 0 bases to trimming and J lost 0 bases, with 10 bases between them. The CDR3 has 16 amino acids. The DNA of the CDR3 is TGCGCCAGCAGCTTGGACTTCCCTGACTCCTACAATGAGCAGTTCTTC. It codes for CASSLDFPDSYNEQFF.

The CDR3 DNA follows: TGCGCCAGCAGCTATGGGAGGGGGATGAACACTGAAGCTTTCTTT. Protein sequence: CASSYGRGMNTEAFF. The V call is TRBV5-1, the J call TRBJ1-1; TRBD1 is a possible D gene (6 bases). This CDR3 is built from 15 residues. Looked up from germline, CDR1 is SGHRS and CDR2 is YFSETQ. V lost 3 bases and J lost 0, with 12 bases in between.

To note about this clone: In the same sample, other DNA sequences code for this CDR3. The J gene is TRBJ1-6, the V gene TRBV27, with D perhaps TRBD1 (5 bases). V dropped 3 bases and J dropped 7 bases, with 10 bases sitting between them. Germline V gene data show CDR1 as MNHEY and CDR2 as SMNVEV (reference sequence). CDR3 length: 14 amino acids. The CDR3 here is CASSLGQGNSPLHF. For the CDR3, the DNA is TGTGCCAGCAGTTTGGGGCAGGGAAATTCACCCCTCCACTTT.

The chain is built from TRBV15 and TRBJ1-2; 8 bases agree with TRBD1. There are 16 residues in the CDR3. Germline V gives CDR1 LNHNV, CDR2 YYDKDF (reference sequence). With V trimmed by 1 base and J by 3 bases, 7 bases remained unmatched. The CDR3 loop reads CATSRGQGPQDYGYTF. The CDR3 DNA is TGTGCCACCAGCAGAGGACAGGGGCCCCAGGACTATGGCTACACCTTC.